The 16 T cell receptor beta chains in this list originate from one sample, sequenced in a study of post-analysis software for immune sequencing data. Their specific antigens are unknown. General study points: Elevated frequency relative to controls characterized 4 or 5 TRBV segments in patients, TRBV5-6, TRBV5-1 and TRBV20-1 among them.

The library was made from cDNA and included unique molecular identifiers. TCRdb reprocessed the PCR reads via MiXCR and lists one record per CDR3 protein. The sample has about 200,000 distinct CDR3 sequences, about 30% seen once. The material sequenced was blood. Receptors were obtained from a girl between 2 and 17 years old with multiple sclerosis.

Note on this clonotype: This could be a read error, since a much larger clone is one nucleotide away. V usage is TRBV5-1 and J usage is TRBJ2-4; no clear D. With the DNA end fitting TRBJ2-7 better, the J assignment may be wrong. The germline gives CDR1 SGHRS, CDR2 YFSETQ. The CDR3 length is 13 residues. CDR3 in amino acids: CAGSLYTDYEQYF. The CDR3 DNA is TGCGCCGGCAGCTTGTATACCGATTACGAGCAGTACTTC.

About this clonotype itself: A much larger clone lies a single base off, so this may be a read error. J is TRBJ2-7 and V is TRBV5-1; D is perhaps TRBD2 (6 bases). Trimming stripped 4 bases from V and 0 bases from J, with 14 bases between. Germline V gene sequence: CDR1 SGHRS, CDR2 YFSETQ. The CDR3 consists of 15 residues. CDR3 coding DNA: TGCGCCAGCAGCAACGAGGACGGGAGCTCCTACGAGCAGTACTTC. This gives the protein CASSNEDGSSYEQYF.

This clonotype was recorded many times. CDR3 DNA sequence: TGCAGTGCTAGGGGGGGGCGATTCTATGGCTACACCTTC. This sequence encodes CSARGGRFYGYTF. The V call is TRBV20-1, the J call TRBJ1-2; possibly TRBD1 for D (6 bases). V lost 3 bases and J 4 bases, leaving 12 bases between the germline ends. Germline CDR1 reads DFQATT; CDR2 reads SNEGSKA (reference sequence). This CDR3 has 13 amino acids.

A few counts support this clonotype. The chain links TRBV6-2 or TRBV6-3 to TRBJ1-6; 7 nucleotides match TRBD1. This CDR3 has 15 residues. Looked up from germline, CDR1 is MNHEY and CDR2 is SVGEGT. The V gene end was trimmed by 2 bases and the J gene end by 10 bases; junction bases not matched to a gene: 8. The DNA for the CDR3 is TGTGCCAGCAGTTACCCTACAGGGGAGGAATCACCCCTCCACTTT. This codes for CASSYPTGEESPLHF.

The chain recombines TRBV7-9 with TRBJ2-4, with D tentatively TRBD1 or TRBD2 (6 bases each). CDR3 length equals 12 residues. Germline assignment: CDR1 SEHNR and CDR2 FQNEAQ (reference sequence). The V end was cut by 4 bases, the J end by 9 bases, with 10 bases between. CDR3 sequence (DNA): TGTGCCAGCAGCTCGGGGGCCGGCATTCAGTACTTC. Protein: CASSSGAGIQYF.

This clonotype was seen more than once but under ten times. The chain employs TRBV2 and TRBJ2-2; TRBD1 matches 7 bases. Germline CDR1 reads SNHLY; CDR2 reads FYNNEI. The junction had 7 bases not matched to a gene; V was cut back by 6 bases and J by 3 bases. The CDR3 has 15 residues. The CDR3 protein is CASSRLTGYTGELFF. The CDR3 coding sequence is TGTGCCAGCAGCCGTCTGACAGGGTACACCGGGGAGCTGTTTTTT. The full variable domain, in which reference TRBV2 and TRBJ2-2 provide the parts outside the CDR3, is EPEVTQTPSHQVTQMGQEVILRCVPISNHLYFYWYRQILGQKVEFLVSFYNNEISEKSEIFDDQFSVERPDGSNFTLKIRSTKLEDSAMYFCASSRLTGYTGELFFGEGSRLTVL.

This clonotype has just one count. The chain uses TRBV28 and TRBJ1-3; no reliable D call. The CDR3 sequence is 15 residues long. CDR1 and CDR2 from the germline V gene are MDHEN and SYDVKM. The V end lost 7 bases, the J end lost 3 bases, and 16 bases lay between the germline ends. CDR3 nucleotides: TGTGCCAGCACCCCGGACCTCAGCTTTGGAAACACCATATATTTT. This encodes CASTPDLSFGNTIYF.

This clonotype showed up many times. The chain carries TRBV5-5 and TRBJ2-6, with D perhaps being TRBD1 or TRBD2 (5 bases each). Between the trimmed V and J ends, which lost 7 bases and 3 bases, there was a span of 14 bases. The CDR3 contains 15 residues. Germline V gene data show CDR1 as SGHKS and CDR2 as YYEKEE (reference sequence). The CDR3 sequence: CASLSGGGGANVLTF. CDR3 nucleotides: TGTGCCAGCCTTTCTGGGGGTGGTGGGGCCAACGTCCTGACTTTC.

The V call is TRBV20-1, the J call TRBJ1-2; D is ambiguous. Germline V gives CDR1 DFQATT, CDR2 SNEGSKA (reference sequence). CDR3 size: 14 residues. V lost 0 bases, J lost 7 bases, and 15 bases lay in between. CDR3 in DNA: TGCAGTGCTAGAGATTCAGGCCCCATGCGTGGCTACACCTTC. Its translation is CSARDSGPMRGYTF.

This rearrangement joins TRBV20-1 to TRBJ1-1; D is perhaps TRBD1 (5 bases). CDR1 and CDR2 from the germline V gene are DFQATT and SNEGSKA (reference sequence). V was cut by 0 bases and J by 1 base, with 9 bases left in between. The CDR3 runs to 14 residues. The chain's CDR3 is CSAREAGTNTEAFF. Here the CDR3 DNA reads TGCAGTGCTAGAGAAGCAGGGACGAACACTGAAGCTTTCTTT.

This clonotype came up a few times. The gene calls are TRBV2 and TRBJ1-5; D may be TRBD1 (6 bases). This CDR3 contains 14 residues. Germline values: CDR1 SNHLY, CDR2 FYNNEI. The germline V and J ends were trimmed by 9 bases and 6 bases, with 18 bases remaining between them. This CDR3 is CASTGGRVGQPQHF. CDR3 nucleotide sequence: TGTGCCAGTACCGGGGGCAGGGTCGGTCAGCCCCAGCATTTT.

This clonotype has a count of ten or more. This chain uses TRBV12-3 or TRBV12-4 with TRBJ2-7, with D maybe TRBD2 (7 bases). The germline V and J ends were trimmed by 6 bases and 6 bases, with 9 bases remaining between them. This CDR3 contains 11 residues. In nucleotides, the CDR3 is TGTGCCAGCAGCGGGGGGCGCGAGCAGTACTTC. Its translation: CASSGGREQYF.

This clonotype was detected only once. The chain is built from TRBV29-1 and TRBJ2-7, with D possibly being TRBD1 (5 bases). This CDR3 region has 13 residues. Looked up from germline, CDR1 is SQVTM and CDR2 is ANQGSEA. Trimming took off 4 bases at V and 2 bases at J, with 12 bases between the two ends. The CDR3, as DNA: TGCAGCGTTGCGCAGGGAATAGCCTACGAGCAGTACTTC. Encoded protein: CSVAQGIAYEQYF.

This chain connects TRBV29-1 to TRBJ1-2; tentative D call: TRBD1 (6 bases). The CDR3 extends over 12 amino acids. Germline CDR1 reads SQVTM; CDR2 reads ANQGSEA. Trimming shortened V by 7 bases and J by 8 bases, and 17 bases separated the two germline ends. CDR3 region: CSAEEQGTGYTF. CDR3 bases: TGCAGCGCCGAAGAACAGGGAACGGGCTACACCTTC.

The chain recombines TRBV12-3 or TRBV12-4 with TRBJ1-2; D gene ambiguous. The CDR3 consists of 12 residues. V dropped 2 bases and J dropped 8 bases, with 9 bases sitting between them. CDR3 sequence reads: CASSLFVGGYTF. CDR3 nucleotides: TGTGCCAGCAGTTTATTTGTGGGCGGCTACACCTTC.

Notes on this clonotype: Because the CDR3 is missing its conserved closing phenylalanine or tryptophan, this is likely a read error. V and J are TRBV5-1 and TRBJ2-6; 9 bases line up with TRBD1. The CDR3 runs 18 residues. Germline V gene sequence: CDR1 SGHRS, CDR2 YFSETQ. Trimming at V came to 3 bases and at J to 0 bases, leaving 7 bases not matched to a gene. This chain's CDR3 is CASSWTGTGRSGANVLTV. The CDR3 nucleotides read TGCGCCAGCAGCTGGACCGGGACAGGGCGCTCTGGGGCCAACGTCCTGACTGTC.